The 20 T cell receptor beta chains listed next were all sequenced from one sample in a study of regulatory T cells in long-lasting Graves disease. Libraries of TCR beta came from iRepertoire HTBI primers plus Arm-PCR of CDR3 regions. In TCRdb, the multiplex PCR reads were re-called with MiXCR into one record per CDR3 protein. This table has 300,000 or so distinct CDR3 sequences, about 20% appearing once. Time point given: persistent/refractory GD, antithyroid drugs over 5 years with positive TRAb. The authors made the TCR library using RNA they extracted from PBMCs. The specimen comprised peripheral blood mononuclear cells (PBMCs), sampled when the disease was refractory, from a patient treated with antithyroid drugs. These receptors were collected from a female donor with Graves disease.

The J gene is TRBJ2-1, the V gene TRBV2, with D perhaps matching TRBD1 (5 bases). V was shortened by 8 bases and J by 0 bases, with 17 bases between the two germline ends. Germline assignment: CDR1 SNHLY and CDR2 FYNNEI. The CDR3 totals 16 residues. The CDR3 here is CASLQGDWYSYNEQFF. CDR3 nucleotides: TGTGCCAGCCTCCAGGGCGACTGGTACTCCTACAATGAGCAGTTCTTC.

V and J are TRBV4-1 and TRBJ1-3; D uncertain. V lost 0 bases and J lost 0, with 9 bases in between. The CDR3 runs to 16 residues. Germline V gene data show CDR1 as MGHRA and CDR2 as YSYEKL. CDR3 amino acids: CASSQDPHTSGNTIYF. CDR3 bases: TGCGCCAGCAGCCAAGACCCCCACACCTCTGGAAACACCATATATTTT.

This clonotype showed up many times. DNA for the CDR3: TGTGCCAGCAGTTCAATGAAGCGAGACGATGGCTACACCTTC. It codes for CASSSMKRDDGYTF. The chain is built from TRBV6-5 and TRBJ1-2; D not resolved. Germline values: CDR1 MNHEY, CDR2 SVGAGI. V lost 4 bases and J lost 6, with 15 bases in between. The CDR3 spans 14 residues.

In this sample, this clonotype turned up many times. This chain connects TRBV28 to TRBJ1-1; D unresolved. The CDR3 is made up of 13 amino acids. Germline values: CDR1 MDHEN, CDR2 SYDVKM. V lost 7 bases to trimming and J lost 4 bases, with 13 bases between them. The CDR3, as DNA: TGTGCCAGCATGTCAGGTCCGGTCACTGAAGCTTTCTTT. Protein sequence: CASMSGPVTEAFF. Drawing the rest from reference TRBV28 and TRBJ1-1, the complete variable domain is DVKVTQSSRYLVKRTGEKVFLECVQDMDHENMFWYRQDPGLGLRLIYFSYDVKMKEKGDIPEGYSVSREKKERFSLILESASTNQTSMYLCASMSGPVTEAFFGQGTRLTVV.

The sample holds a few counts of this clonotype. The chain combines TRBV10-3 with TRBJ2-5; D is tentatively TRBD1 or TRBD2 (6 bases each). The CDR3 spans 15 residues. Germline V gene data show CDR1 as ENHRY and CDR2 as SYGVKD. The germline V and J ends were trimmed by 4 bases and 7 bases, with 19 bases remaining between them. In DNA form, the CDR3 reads TGTGCCATCAGTGGTCCGGGTTTAGGGGGAGGGACCCAGTACTTC. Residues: CAISGPGLGGGTQYF.

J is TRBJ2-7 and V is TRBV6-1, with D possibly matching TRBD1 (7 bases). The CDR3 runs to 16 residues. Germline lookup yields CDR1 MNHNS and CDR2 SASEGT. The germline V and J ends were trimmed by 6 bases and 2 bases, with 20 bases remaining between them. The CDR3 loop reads CASRPRRGPDPYEQYF. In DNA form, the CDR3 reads TGTGCCAGCAGACCCCGGAGGGGGCCCGACCCCTACGAGCAGTACTTC.

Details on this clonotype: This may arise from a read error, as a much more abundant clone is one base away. The CDR3 DNA follows: TGCGCCAGCAGCTACCGGGACAGGTCCGTAATGAGCACTGAAGCTTTCTTT. This codes for CASSYRDRSVMSTEAFF. The chain is built from TRBV5-1 and TRBJ1-1; 8 bases match TRBD1. Germline V gives CDR1 SGHRS, CDR2 YFSETQ. The CDR3 spans 17 residues. Trimming cost V 3 bases and J 4 bases; bases outside gene matches: 14.

The CDR3: CASSQDKGITQYF. The CDR3 DNA reads as TGTGCCAGCAGCCAAGATAAGGGTATAACCCAGTACTTC. V and J are TRBV4-2 and TRBJ2-5; D gene unclear. Germline V lookup: CDR1 LGHNA, CDR2 YNFKEQ. Trimming shortened V by 0 bases and J by 8 bases, and 10 bases separated the two germline ends. The CDR3 spans 13 residues.

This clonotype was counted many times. CDR3 in DNA: TGCGCCAGCAGCTCCGATTCCCGGACCACCTACGAGCAGTACTTC. Translating it yields CASSSDSRTTYEQYF. The chain carries TRBV5-1 and TRBJ2-7, with D uncertain. The CDR3 extends over 15 amino acids. Germline-derived CDR1 and CDR2 are SGHRS and YFSETQ. Trimming stripped 3 bases from V and 2 bases from J, with 15 bases between.

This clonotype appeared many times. CDR3 in amino acids: CASSLTTSGLAEQYF. In nucleotides, the CDR3 is TGTGCCAGCAGCTTAACGACTAGCGGCCTTGCCGAGCAGTACTTC. The rearrangement links TRBV7-3 to TRBJ2-7; 9 bases fit TRBD2. The CDR3 is made up of 15 amino acids. V trimming: 0 bases; J trimming: 6 bases; junction bases outside the gene matches: 6. Looked up from germline, CDR1 is SGHTA and CDR2 is FQGTGA.

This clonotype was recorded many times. In nucleotides, the CDR3 is TGCAGTGCTAGAGGGGGGTCGTCTAACTATGGCTACACCTTC. Translating it yields CSARGGSSNYGYTF. This chain uses TRBV20-1 with TRBJ1-2, with D perhaps matching TRBD1 (5 bases). This CDR3 spans 14 amino acids. From germline, CDR1 is DFQATT and CDR2 SNEGSKA (reference sequence). Trimming took off 1 base at V and 0 bases at J, with 9 bases between the two ends.

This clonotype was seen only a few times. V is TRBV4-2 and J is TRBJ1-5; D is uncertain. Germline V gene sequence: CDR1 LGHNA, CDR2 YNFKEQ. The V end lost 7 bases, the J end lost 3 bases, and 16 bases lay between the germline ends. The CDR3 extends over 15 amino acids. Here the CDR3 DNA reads TGTGCCAGCACACTTTCCCTCGGCCACAATCAGCCCCAGCATTTT. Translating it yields CASTLSLGHNQPQHF.

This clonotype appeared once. CDR3 sequence: CASSYPALAEEGSQETQYF. The CDR3 bases are TGTGCCAGCAGTTACCCCGCACTAGCGGAGGAGGGGAGTCAAGAGACCCAGTACTTC. The chain uses TRBV6-5 and TRBJ2-5; 8 nucleotides align to TRBD2. The trim removed 2 bases at V and 2 bases at J, leaving 16 bases unmatched. CDR1 and CDR2 (germline): MNHEY, SVGAGI. The CDR3 spans 19 residues.

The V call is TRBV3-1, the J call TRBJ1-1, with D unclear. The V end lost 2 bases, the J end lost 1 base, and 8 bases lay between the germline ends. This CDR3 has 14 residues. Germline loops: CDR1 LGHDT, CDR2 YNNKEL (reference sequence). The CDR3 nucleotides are TGTGCCAGCAGCCAACTCCAGGAGAACACTGAAGCTTTCTTT. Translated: CASSQLQENTEAFF. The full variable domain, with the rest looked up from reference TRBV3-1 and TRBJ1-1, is DTAVSQTPKYLVTQMGNDKSIKCEQNLGHDTMYWYKQDSKKFLKIMFSYNNKELIINETVPNRFSPKSPDKAHLNLHINSLELGDSAVYFCASSQLQENTEAFFGQGTRLTVV.

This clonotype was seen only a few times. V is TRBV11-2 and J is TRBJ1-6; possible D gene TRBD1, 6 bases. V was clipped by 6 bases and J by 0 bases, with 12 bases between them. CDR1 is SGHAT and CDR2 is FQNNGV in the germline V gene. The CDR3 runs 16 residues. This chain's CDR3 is CASSYTGSSYNSPLHF. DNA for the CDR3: TGTGCCAGCAGTTACACAGGGAGCTCCTATAATTCACCCCTCCACTTT.

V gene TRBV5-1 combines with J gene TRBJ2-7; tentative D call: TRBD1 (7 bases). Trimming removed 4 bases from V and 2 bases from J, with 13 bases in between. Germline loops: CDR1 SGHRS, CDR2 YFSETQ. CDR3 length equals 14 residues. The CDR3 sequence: CASSLQGGPYEQYF. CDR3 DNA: TGCGCCAGCAGCCTGCAGGGGGGCCCCTACGAGCAGTACTTC.

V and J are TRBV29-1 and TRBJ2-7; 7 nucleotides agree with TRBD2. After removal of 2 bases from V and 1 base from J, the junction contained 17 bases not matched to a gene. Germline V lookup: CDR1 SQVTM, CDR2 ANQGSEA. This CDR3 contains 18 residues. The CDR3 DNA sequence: TGCAGCGTTGAAAGGCCCGGGTTCGAGCGGGATCGGTCCTACGAGCAGTACTTC. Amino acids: CSVERPGFERDRSYEQYF.

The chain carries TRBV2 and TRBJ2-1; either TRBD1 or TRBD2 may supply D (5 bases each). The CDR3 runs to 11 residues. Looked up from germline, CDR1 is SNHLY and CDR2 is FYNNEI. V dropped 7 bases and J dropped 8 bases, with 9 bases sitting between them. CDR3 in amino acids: CASIVGDEQFF. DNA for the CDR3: TGTGCCAGCATTGTGGGGGATGAGCAGTTCTTC.

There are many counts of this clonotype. CDR3 nucleotides: TGTGCCAGCAGCTTGTTCGAGACCCAGTACTTC. Its translation: CASSLFETQYF. The V and J genes are TRBV7-9 and TRBJ2-5, with unresolved D. The CDR3 runs 11 residues. CDR1 SEHNR and CDR2 FQNEAQ come from the germline V gene (reference sequence). V was trimmed by 3 bases and J by 5 bases, leaving 4 bases between them.

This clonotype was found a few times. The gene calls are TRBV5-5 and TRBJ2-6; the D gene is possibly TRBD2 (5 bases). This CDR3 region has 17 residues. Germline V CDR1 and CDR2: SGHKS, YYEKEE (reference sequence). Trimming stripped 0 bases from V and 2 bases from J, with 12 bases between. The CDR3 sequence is CASSLVPRETGANVLTF. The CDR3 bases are TGTGCCAGCAGCTTGGTACCCCGGGAAACTGGGGCCAACGTCCTGACTTTC. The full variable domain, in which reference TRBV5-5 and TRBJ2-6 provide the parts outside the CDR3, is DAGVTQSPTHLIKTRGQQVTLRCSPISGHKSVSWYQQVLGQGPQFIFQYYEKEERGRGNFPDRFSARQFPNYSSELNVNALLLGDSALYLCASSLVPRETGANVLTFGAGSRLTVL.